This TCR beta chain was recorded in a study of OX40 agonist ivuxolimab in advanced cancers. Looking at the study overall: Mean age 60 years, range about 20 to 90; 82.7% male.

Any history of autoimmune disease or systemic immunosuppression disqualified patients. The CDR3 loop spans 15 amino acids. V gave up 1 base and J gave up 2 bases; unmatched junction bases: 3. The germline V gene has CDR1 SGHRS and CDR2 YFSETQ. Assay used: immunoSEQ multiplex PCR; TCRdb lists only in-frame clones, some missing. The table has about 37,000 clones, 87% seen once. The clonotype was recovered from an adult with an advanced solid tumor such as melanoma, head and neck, liver or kidney cancer. The gene calls are TRBV5-1 and TRBJ2-7, with 10 bases lining up with TRBD2. The sequencing here drew on CD4+ or CD8+ T cells sorted from blood, taken in a trial of the OX40 agonist ivuxolimab. CDR3 sequence: CASSLFSGGPYEQYF. The CDR3 DNA reads as TGCGCCAGCAGCTTGTTTAGCGGGGGGCCCTACGAGCAGTACTTC.